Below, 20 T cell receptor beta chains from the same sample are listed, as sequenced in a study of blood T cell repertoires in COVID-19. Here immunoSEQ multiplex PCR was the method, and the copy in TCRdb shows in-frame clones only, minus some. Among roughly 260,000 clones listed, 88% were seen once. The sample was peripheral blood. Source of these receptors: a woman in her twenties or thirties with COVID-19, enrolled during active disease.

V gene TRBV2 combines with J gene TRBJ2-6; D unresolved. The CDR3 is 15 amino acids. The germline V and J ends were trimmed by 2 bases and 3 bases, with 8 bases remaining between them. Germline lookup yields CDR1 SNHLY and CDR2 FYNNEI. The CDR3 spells CASSEKAGGANVLTF. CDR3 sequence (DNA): TGTGCCAGCAGTGAAAAGGCAGGTGGGGCCAACGTCCTGACTTTC.

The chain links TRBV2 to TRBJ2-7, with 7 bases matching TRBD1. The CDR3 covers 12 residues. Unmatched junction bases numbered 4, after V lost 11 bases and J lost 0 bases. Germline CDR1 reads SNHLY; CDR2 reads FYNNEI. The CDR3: CAGGQASYEQYF. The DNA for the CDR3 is TGTGCCGGAGGACAGGCCTCCTACGAGCAGTACTTC.

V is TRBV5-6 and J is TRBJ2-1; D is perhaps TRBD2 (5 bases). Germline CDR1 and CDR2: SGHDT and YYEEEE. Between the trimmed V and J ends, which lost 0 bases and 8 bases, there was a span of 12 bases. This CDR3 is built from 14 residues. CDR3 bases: TGTGCCAGCAGCTTGGGGGGTCTAGCCGATGAGCAGTTCTTC. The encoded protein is CASSLGGLADEQFF.

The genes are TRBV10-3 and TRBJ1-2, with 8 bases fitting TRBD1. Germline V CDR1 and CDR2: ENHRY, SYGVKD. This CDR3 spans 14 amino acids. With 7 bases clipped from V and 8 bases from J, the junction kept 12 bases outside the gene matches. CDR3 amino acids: CAITDRGSPRGYTF. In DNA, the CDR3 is TGTGCCATCACCGACAGGGGTTCACCTCGGGGCTACACCTTC.

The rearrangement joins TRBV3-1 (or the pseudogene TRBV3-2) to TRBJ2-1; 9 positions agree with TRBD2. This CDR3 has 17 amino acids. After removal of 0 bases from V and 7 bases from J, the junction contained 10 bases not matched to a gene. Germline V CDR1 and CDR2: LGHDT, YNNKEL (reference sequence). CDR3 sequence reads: CASSQETGSGSGNEQFF. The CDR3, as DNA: TGTGCCAGCAGCCAAGAAACGGGTAGCGGGAGCGGTAATGAGCAGTTCTTC.

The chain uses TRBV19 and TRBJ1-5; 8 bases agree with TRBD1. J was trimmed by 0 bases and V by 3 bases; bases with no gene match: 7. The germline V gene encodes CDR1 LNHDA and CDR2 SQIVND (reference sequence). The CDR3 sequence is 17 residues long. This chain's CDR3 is CASSMLAGGHSNQPQHF. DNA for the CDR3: TGTGCCAGTAGTATGTTGGCAGGGGGCCATAGCAATCAGCCCCAGCATTTT.

The CDR3 sequence: CASSPTGTSTDTQYF. CDR3 sequence (DNA): TGTGCCAGCTCACCGACAGGGACAAGCACAGATACGCAGTATTTT. V usage is TRBV18 and J usage is TRBJ2-3, with 7 bases lining up with TRBD1. Germline V gene data show CDR1 as KGHSH and CDR2 as LQKENI. The V gene end was trimmed by 3 bases and the J gene end by 0 bases; junction bases not matched to a gene: 3. The CDR3 has 15 residues.

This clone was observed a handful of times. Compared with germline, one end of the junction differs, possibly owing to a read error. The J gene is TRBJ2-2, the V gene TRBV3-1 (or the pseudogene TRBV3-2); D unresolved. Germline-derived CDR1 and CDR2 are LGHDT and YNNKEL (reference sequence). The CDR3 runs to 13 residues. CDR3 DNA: TGTGCCAGCAGTCAAGGGCCCCCCGGGGAGCTGTTTTTT. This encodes CASSQGPPGELFF.

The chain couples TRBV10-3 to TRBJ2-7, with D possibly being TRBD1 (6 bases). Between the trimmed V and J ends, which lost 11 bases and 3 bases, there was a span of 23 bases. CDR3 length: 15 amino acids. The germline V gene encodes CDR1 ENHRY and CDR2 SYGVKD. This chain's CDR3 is CASSPDREVLYEQYF. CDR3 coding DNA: TGTGCCTCGAGCCCGGACAGAGAAGTGCTCTACGAGCAGTACTTC.

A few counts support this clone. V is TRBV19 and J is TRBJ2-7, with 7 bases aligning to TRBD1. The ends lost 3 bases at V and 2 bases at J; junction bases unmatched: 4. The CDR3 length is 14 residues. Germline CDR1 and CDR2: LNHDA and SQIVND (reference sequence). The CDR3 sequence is CASSMTGSPYEQYF. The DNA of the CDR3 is TGTGCCAGTAGTATGACAGGGTCCCCCTACGAGCAGTACTTC.

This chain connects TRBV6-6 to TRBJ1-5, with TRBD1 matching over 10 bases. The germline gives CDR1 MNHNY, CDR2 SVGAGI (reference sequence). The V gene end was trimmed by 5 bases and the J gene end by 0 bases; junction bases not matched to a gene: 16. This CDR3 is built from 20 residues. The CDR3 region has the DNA TGTGCCAGCAGTCCGAACCTGACGACAGGGGGCTTGCCTAGCAATCAGCCCCAGCATTTT. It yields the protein CASSPNLTTGGLPSNQPQHF.

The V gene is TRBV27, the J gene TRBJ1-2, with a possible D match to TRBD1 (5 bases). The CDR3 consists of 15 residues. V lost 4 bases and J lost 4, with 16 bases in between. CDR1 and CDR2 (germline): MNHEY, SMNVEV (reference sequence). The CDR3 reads CASSSTQGISYGYTF. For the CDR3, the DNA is TGTGCCAGCAGTTCCACCCAGGGCATATCCTATGGCTACACCTTC.

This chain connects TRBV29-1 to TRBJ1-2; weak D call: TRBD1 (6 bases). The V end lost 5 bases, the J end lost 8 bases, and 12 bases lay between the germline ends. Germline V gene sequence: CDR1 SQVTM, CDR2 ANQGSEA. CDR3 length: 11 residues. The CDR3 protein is CSVQQGNGYTF. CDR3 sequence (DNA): TGCAGCGTTCAACAGGGCAACGGCTACACCTTC.

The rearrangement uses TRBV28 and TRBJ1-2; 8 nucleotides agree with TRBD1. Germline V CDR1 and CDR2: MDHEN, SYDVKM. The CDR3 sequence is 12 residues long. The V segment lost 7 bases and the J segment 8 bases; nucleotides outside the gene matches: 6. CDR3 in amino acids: CASIQGAGGYTF. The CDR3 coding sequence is TGTGCCAGCATTCAGGGGGCAGGCGGCTACACCTTC.

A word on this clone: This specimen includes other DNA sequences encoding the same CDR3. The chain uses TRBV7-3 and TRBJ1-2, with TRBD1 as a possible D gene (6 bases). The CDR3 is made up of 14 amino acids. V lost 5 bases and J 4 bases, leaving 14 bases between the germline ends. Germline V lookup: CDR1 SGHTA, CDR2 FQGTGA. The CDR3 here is CASSPGGGSYGYTF. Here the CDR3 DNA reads TGTGCCAGCAGCCCCGGGGGGGGCTCCTATGGCTACACCTTC.

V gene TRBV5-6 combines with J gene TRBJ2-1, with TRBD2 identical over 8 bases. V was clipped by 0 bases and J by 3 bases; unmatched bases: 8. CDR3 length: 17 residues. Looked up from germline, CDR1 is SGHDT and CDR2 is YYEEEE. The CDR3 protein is CASSLAPAGVIYNEQFF. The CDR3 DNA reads TGTGCCAGCAGCTTGGCCCCAGCGGGAGTCATCTACAATGAGCAGTTCTTC.

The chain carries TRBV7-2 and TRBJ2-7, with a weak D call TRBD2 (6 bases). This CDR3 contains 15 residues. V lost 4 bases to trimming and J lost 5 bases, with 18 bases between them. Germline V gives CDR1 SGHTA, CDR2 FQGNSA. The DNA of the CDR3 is TGTGCCAGCAGCTCGCCCGGGACTCAAACCCACGAGCAGTACTTC. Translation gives CASSSPGTQTHEQYF.

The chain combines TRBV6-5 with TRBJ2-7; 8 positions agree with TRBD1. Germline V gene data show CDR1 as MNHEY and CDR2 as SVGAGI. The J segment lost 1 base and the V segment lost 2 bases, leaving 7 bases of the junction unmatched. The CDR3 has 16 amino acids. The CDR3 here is CASSYPSGTGSYEQYF. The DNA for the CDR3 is TGTGCCAGCAGTTACCCTTCCGGGACAGGTTCCTACGAGCAGTACTTC.

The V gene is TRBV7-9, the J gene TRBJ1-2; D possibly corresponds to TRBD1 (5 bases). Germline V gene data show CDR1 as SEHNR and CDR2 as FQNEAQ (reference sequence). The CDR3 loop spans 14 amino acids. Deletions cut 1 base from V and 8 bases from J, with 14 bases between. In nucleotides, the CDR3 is TGTGCCAGCAGCTTAGACCCGGCAGGGTGGGGCTACACCTTC. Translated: CASSLDPAGWGYTF.

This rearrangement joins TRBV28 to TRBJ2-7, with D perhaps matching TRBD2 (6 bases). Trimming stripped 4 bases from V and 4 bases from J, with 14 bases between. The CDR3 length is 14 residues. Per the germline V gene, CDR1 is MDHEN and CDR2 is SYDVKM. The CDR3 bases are TGTGCCAGCAGTTCCGGGACTCTGAATTACGAGCAGTACTTC. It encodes CASSSGTLNYEQYF.